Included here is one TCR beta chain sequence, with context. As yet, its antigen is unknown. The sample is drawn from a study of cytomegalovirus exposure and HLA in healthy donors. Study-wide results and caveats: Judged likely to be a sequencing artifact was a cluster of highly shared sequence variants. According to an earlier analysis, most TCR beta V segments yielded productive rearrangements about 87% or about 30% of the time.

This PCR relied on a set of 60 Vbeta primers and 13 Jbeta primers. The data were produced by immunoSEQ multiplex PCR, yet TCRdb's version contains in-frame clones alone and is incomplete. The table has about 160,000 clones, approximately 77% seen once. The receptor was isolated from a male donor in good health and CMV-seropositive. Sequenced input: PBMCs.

CDR3 protein: CASSSPGTGVNYGYTF. The CDR3 bases are TGTGCCAGCAGCTCGCCCGGGACAGGGGTTAACTATGGCTACACCTTC. The chain has TRBV5-4 and TRBJ1-2, with 10 bases aligning to TRBD1. Trimming at V came to 3 bases and at J to 1 base, leaving 6 bases not matched to a gene. The germline gives CDR1 SGHNT, CDR2 YYREEE (reference sequence). The CDR3 is made up of 16 amino acids.